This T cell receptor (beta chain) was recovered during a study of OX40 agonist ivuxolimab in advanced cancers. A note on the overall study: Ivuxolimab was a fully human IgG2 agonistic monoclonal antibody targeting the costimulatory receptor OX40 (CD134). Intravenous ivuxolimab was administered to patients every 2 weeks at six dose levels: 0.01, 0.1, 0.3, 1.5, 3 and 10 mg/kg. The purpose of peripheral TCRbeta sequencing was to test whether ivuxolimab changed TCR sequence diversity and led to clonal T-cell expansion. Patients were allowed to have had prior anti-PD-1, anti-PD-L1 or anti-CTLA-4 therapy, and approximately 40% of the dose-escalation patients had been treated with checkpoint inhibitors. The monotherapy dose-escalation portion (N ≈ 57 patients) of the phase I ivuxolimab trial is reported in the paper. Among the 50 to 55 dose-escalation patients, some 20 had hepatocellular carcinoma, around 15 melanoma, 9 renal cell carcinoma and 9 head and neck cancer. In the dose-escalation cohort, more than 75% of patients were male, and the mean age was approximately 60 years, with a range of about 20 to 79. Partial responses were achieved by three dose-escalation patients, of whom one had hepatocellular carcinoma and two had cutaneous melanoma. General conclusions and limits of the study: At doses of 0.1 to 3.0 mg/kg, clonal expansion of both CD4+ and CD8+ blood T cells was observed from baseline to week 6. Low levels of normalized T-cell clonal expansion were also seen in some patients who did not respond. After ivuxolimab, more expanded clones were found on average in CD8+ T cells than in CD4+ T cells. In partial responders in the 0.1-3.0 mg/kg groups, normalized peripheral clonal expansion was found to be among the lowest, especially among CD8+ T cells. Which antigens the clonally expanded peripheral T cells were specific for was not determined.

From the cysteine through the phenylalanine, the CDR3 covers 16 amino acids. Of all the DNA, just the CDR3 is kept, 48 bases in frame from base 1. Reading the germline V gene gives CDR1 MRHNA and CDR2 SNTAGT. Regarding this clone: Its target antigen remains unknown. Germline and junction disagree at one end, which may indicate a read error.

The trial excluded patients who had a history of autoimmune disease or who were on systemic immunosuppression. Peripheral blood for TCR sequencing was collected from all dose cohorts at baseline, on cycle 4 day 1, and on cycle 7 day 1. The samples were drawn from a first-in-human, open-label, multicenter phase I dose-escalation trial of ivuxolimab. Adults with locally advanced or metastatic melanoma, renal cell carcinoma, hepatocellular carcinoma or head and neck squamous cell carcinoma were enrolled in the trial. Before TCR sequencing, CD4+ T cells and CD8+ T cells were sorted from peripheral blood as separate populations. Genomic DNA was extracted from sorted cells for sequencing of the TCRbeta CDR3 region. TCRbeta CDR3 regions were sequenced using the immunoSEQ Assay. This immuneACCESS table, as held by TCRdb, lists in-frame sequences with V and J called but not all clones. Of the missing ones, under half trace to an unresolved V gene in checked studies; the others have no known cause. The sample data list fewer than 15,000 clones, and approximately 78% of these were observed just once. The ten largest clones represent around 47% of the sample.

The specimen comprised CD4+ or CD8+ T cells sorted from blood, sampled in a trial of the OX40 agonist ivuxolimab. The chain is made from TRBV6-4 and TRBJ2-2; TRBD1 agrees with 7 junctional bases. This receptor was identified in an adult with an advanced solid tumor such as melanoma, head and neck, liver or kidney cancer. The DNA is TGTGTCAGCAGTGACTCTGCTGACTACAGGGGCGGGGAGCTGTTTTTT. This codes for CVSSDSADYRGGELFF.